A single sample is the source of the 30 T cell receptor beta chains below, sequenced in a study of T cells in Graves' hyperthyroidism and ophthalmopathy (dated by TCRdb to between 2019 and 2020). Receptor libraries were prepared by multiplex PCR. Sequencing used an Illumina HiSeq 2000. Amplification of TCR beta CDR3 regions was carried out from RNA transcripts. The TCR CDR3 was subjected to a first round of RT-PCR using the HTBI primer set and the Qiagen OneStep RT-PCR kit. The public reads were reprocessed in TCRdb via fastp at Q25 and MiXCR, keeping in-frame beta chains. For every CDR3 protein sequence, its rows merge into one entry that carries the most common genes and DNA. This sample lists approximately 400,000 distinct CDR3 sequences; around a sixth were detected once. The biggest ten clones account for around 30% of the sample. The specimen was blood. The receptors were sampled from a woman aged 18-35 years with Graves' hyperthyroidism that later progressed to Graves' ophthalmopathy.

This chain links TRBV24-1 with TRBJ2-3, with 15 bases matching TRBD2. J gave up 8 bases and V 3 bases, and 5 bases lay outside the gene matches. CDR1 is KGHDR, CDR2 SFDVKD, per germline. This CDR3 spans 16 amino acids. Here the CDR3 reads CATSDRTSGRAGTQYF. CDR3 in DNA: TGTGCCACCAGTGATCGGACTAGCGGGAGGGCCGGTACGCAGTATTTT.

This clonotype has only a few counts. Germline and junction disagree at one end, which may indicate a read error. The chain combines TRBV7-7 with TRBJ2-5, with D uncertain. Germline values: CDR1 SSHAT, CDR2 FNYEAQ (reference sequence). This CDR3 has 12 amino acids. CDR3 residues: CASSTKGETQYF. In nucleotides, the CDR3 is TGTGCTAGCAGCACCAAGGGAGAGACCCAGTACTTC.

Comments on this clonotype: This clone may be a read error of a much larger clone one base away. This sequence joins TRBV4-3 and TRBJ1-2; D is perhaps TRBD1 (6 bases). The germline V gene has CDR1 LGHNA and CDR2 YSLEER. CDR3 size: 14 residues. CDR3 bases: TGCGCCAGCAGCAACAGACAGGATAACTATGGCTACTCCTTC. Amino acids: CASSNRQDNYGYSF.

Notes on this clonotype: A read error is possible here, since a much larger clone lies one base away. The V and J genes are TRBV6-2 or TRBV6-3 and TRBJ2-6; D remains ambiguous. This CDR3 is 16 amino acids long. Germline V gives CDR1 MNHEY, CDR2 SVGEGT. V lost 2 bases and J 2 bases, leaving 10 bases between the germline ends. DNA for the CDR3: TGTGCCAGCAGTTACCCCCGTTGCACTGGGGCCAACGTCCTGACTTTC. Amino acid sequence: CASSYPRCTGANVLTF.

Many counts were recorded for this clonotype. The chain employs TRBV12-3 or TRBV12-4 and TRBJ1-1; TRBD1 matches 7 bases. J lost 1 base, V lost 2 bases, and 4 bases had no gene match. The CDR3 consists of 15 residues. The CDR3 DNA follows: TGTGCCAGCAGTTTAAGGGGGCTGGGGAACACTGAAGCTTTCTTT. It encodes CASSLRGLGNTEAFF.

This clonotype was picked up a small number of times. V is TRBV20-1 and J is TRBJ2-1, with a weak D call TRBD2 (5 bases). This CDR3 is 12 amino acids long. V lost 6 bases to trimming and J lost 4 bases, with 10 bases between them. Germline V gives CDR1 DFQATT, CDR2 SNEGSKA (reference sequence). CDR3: CSATGNYNEQFF. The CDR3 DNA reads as TGCAGTGCGACCGGGAATTACAATGAGCAGTTCTTC.

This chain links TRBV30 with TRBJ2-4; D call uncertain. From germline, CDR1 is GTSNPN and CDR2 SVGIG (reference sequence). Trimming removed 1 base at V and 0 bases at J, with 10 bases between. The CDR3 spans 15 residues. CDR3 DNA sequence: TGTGCCTGGAGTGCAGACATCTTAGCCAAAAACATTCAGTACTTC. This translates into CAWSADILAKNIQYF.

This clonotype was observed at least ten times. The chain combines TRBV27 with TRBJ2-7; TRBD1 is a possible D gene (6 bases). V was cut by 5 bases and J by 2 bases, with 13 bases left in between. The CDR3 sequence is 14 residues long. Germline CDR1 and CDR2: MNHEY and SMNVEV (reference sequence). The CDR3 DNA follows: TGTGCCAGCAGTATACTTGGACAGCCCTACGAGCAGTACTTC. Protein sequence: CASSILGQPYEQYF.

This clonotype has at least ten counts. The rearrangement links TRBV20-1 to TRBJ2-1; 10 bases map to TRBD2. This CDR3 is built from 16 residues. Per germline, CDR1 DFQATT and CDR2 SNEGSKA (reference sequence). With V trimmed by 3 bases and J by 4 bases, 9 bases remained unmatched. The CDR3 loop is CSARAATSGKYNEQFF. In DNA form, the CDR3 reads TGCAGTGCTAGGGCAGCTACTAGCGGGAAGTACAATGAGCAGTTCTTC.

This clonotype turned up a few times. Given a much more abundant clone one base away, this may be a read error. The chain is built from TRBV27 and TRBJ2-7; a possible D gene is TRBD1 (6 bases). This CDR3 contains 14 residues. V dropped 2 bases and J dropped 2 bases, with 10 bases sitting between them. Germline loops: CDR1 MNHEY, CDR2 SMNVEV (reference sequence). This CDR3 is CASSLEQGAYEQYF. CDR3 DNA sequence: TGTGCCAGCAGTTTAGAACAGGGTGCCTACGAGCAGTACTTC.

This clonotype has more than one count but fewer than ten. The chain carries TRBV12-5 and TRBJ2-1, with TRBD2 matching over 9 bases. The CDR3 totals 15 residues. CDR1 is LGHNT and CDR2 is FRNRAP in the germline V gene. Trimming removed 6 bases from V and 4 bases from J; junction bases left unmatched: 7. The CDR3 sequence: CASGPTSGAYNEQFF. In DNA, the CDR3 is TGTGCTAGTGGCCCGACTAGCGGAGCGTACAATGAGCAGTTCTTC.

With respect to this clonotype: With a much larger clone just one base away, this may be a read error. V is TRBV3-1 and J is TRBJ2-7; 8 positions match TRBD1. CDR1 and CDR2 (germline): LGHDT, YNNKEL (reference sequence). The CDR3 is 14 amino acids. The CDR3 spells CASIQEQGAYEQYF. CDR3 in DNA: TGTGCCAGCATCCAAGAACAGGGGGCCTACGAGCAGTACTTC.

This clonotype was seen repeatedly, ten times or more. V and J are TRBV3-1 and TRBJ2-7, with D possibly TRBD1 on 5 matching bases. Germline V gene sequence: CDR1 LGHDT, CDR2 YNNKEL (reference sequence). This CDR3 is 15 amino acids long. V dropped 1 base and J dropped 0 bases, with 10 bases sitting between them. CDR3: CASSQGTGYSYEQYF. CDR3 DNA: TGTGCCAGCAGCCAAGGTACAGGTTACTCCTACGAGCAGTACTTC.

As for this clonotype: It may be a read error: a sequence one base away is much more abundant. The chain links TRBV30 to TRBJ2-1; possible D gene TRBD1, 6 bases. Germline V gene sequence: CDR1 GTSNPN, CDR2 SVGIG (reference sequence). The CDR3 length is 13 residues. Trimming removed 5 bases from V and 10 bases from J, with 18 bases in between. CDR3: CAWDGDNSYEQFF. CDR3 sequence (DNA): TGTGCCTGGGATGGGGACAACTCCTACGAGCAGTTCTTC. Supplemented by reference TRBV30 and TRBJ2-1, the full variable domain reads SQTIHQWPATLVQPVGSPLSLECTVEGTSNPNLYWYRQAAGRGLQLLFYSVGIGQISSEVPQNLSASRPQDRQFILSSKKLLLSDSGFYLCAWDGDNSYEQFFGPGTRLTVL.

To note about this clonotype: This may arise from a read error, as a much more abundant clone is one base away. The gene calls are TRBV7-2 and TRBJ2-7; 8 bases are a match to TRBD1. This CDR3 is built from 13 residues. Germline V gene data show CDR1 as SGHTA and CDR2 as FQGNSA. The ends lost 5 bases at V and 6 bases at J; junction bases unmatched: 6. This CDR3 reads CASSLQTGGEQYF. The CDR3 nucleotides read TGTGCCAGCAGCCTCCAAACAGGGGGCGAGCAGTACTTC. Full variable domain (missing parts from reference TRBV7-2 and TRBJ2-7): GAGVSQSPSNKVTEKGKDVELRCDPISGHTALYWYRQSLGQGLEFLIYFQGNSAPDKSGLPSDRFSAERTGGSVSTLTIQRTQQEDSAVYLCASSLQTGGEQYFGPGTRLTVT.

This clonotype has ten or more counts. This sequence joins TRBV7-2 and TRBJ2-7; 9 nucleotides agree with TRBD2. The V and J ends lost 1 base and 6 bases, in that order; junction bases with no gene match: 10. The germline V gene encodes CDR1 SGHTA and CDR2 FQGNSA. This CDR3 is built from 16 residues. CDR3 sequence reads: CASSLVGLSGSGEQYF. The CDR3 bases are TGTGCCAGCAGCTTAGTCGGTCTTAGCGGGAGCGGCGAGCAGTACTTC.

CDR3 protein: CASSQGTSGAYNEQFF. The CDR3, as DNA: TGCGCCAGCAGCCAGGGGACTAGCGGAGCATACAATGAGCAGTTCTTC. The chain uses TRBV4-1 and TRBJ2-1; 11 bases fit TRBD2. V lost 3 bases and J lost 4; bases outside the gene matches: 5. In germline, CDR1 is MGHRA, CDR2 YSYEKL. This CDR3 contains 16 residues.

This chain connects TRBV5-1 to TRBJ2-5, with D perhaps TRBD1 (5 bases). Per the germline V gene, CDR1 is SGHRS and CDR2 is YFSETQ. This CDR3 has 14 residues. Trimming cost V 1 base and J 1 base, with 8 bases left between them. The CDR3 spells CASSLIGAQETQYF. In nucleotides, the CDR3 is TGCGCCAGCAGCTTGATAGGGGCCCAAGAGACCCAGTACTTC.

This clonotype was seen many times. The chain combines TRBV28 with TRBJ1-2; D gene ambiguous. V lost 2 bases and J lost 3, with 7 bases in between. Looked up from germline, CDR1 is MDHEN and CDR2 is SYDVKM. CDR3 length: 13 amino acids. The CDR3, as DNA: TGTGCCAGCAGTTTAACCCAGGACTATGGCTACACCTTC. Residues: CASSLTQDYGYTF.

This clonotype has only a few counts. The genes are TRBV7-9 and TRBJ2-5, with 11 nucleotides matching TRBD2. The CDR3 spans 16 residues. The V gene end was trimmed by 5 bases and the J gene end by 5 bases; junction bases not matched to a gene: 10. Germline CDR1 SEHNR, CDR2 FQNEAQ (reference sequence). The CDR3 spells CASSITSGRWKETQYF. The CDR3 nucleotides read TGTGCCAGCAGCATAACTAGCGGGAGATGGAAGGAGACCCAGTACTTC.

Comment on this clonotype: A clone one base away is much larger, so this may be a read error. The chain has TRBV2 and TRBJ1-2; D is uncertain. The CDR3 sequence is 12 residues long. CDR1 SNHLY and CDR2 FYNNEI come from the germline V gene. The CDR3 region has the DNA TGTGCCAGCAGTGATGTTCGCGGCGGCTACGCCTTC. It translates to CASSDVRGGYAF.

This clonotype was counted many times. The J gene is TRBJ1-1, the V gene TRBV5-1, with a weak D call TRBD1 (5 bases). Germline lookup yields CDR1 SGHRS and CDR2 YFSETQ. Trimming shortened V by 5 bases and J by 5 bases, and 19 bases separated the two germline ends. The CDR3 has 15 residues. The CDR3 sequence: CASSWGGRDGTEAFF. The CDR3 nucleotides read TGCGCCAGCAGTTGGGGTGGCAGGGACGGGACTGAAGCTTTCTTT. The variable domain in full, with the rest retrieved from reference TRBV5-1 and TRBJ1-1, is KAGVTQTPRYLIKTRGQQVTLSCSPISGHRSVSWYQQTPGQGLQFLFEYFSETQRNKGNFPGRFSGRQFSNSRSEMNVSTLELGDSALYLCASSWGGRDGTEAFFGQGTRLTVV.

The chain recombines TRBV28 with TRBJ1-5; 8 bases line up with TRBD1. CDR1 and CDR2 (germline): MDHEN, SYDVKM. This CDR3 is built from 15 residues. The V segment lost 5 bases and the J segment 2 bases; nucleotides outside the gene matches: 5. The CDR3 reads CASSTRTGRNQPQHF. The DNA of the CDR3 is TGTGCCAGCAGTACACGGACAGGGCGCAATCAGCCCCAGCATTTT.

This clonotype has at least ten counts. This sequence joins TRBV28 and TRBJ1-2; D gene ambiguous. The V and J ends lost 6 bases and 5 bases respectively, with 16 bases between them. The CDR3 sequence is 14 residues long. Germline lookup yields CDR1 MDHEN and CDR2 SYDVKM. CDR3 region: CASSRRAVEYGYTF. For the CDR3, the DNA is TGTGCCAGCAGCCGCCGGGCAGTGGAATATGGCTACACCTTC.

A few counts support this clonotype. The CDR3 loop reads CASSEREANNEQFF. CDR3 DNA sequence: TGCGCCAGCAGTGAGCGGGAGGCCAACAATGAGCAGTTCTTC. The V call is TRBV10-2, the J call TRBJ2-1; 7 nucleotides line up with TRBD2. CDR1 is WSHSY, CDR2 SAAADI, per germline. The CDR3 length is 14 residues. V gave up 2 bases and J gave up 5 bases; unmatched junction bases: 3.

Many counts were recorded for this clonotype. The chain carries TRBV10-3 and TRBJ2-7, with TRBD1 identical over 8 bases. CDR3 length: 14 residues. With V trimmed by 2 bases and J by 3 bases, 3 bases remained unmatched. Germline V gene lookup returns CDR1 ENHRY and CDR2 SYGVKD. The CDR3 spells CAISEPGQGYEQYF. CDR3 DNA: TGTGCCATCAGTGAGCCCGGACAGGGCTACGAGCAGTACTTC.

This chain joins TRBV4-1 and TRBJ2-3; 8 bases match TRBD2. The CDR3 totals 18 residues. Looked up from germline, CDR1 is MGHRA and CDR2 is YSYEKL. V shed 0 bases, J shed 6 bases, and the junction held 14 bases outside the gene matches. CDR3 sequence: CASSQDGHGAGEWDTQYF. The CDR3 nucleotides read TGCGCCAGCAGCCAAGATGGGCATGGAGCGGGAGAGTGGGATACGCAGTATTTT.

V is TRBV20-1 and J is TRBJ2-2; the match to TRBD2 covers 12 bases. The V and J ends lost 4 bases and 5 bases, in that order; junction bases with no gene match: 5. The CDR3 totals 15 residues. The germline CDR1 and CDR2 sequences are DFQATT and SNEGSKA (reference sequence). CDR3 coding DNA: TGCAGTGCTACCCCAGGGACTAGCGGGACCGGGGAGCTGTTTTTT. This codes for CSATPGTSGTGELFF.

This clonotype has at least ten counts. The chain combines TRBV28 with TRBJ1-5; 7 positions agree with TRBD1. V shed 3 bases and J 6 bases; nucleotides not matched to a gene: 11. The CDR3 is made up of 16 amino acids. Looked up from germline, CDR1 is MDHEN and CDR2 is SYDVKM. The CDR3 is CASSFISGPGGQPQHF. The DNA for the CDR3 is TGTGCCAGCAGTTTTATATCGGGGCCAGGGGGTCAGCCCCAGCATTTT.

The CDR3 coding sequence is TGTGCCAGCAGCCAAGAAGGTAGCGGGAGGCCCACAGATACGCAGTATTTT. Translating gives CASSQEGSGRPTDTQYF. The genes are TRBV4-2 and TRBJ2-3; 10 bases are shared with TRBD2. The CDR3 spans 17 residues. Germline V gives CDR1 LGHNA, CDR2 YNFKEQ. The V segment lost 0 bases and the J segment 2 bases; nucleotides outside the gene matches: 5.